This T cell receptor beta chain was captured in a study of T cells after yellow fever vaccination. MiXCR was run by TCRdb on the 5' RACE reads, yielding one entry per CDR3 protein. The sample has roughly 310,000 distinct CDR3 sequences, around 4% seen once. At least ten counts were recorded for this clonotype. CDR1 and CDR2 (germline): MNHEY, SVGEGT. The length of the CDR3 is 14 residues. V was trimmed by 3 bases and J by 5 bases, leaving 13 bases between them. The chain joins TRBV6-2 or TRBV6-3 to TRBJ2-5; the D gene is possibly TRBD1 (5 bases). The sequencing used PBMCs, collected on the day of the yellow fever booster vaccination. This receptor was identified in a man between 18 and 29 years old who received the YFV17D yellow fever vaccine. The CDR3 DNA reads as TGTGCCAGCAGTTATCGGGCAGGGAAGGAGACCCAGTACTTC. Translating gives CASSYRAGKETQYF.